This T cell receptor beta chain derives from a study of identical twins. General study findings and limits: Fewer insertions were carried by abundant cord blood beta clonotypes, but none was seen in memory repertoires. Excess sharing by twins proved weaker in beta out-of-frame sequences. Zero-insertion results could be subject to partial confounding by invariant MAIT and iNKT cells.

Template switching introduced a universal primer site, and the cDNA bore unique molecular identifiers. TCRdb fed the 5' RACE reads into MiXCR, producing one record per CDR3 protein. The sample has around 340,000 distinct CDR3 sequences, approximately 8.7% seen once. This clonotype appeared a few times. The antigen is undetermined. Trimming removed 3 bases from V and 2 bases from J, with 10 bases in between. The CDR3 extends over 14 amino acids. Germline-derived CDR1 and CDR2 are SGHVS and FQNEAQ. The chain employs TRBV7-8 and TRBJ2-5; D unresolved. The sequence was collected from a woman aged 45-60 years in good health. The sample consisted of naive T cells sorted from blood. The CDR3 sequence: CASSFKSSQETQYF. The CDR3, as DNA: TGTGCCAGCAGCTTCAAGTCTTCACAAGAGACCCAGTACTTC.